The subject of this entry is one T cell receptor beta chain. Its antigen remains unidentified. The sample comes from a study of shared clonotypes between healthy human individuals. Broader study findings: Blood was the only sampled material, and tissue repertoires likely differ.

Each subset's genomic DNA was split evenly across several immunoSEQ plates. Original analysis: Junction-only sequences without quality scores came from ImmunoSEQ, so filtering differed. Data came from immunoSEQ multiplex PCR; TCRdb stores just in-frame clones and leaves some out. D and trimming were read from the DNA, whereas the V and J calls and clone size are those reported in that table. The sample shows hundreds of thousands of clones, 70% to 80% of them seen only once. J gave up 5 bases and V 0 bases, and 7 bases lay outside the gene matches. The CDR3 totals 17 residues. From germline, CDR1 is LGHNA and CDR2 YNFKEQ. The study drew all its donors from Caucasian adults living in Nashville, Tennessee.

The rearrangement joins TRBV4-2 to TRBJ2-1; 10 bases match TRBD2. The sample taken for sequencing was PBMCs. The sequence derives from a woman in her thirties or forties in good health. Some clones in this sample may be carry-over from other donors' samples. CDR3 residues: CASSQDRLTSGDNEQFF. CDR3 DNA sequence: TGTGCCAGCAGCCAAGATAGGTTAACTAGCGGGGACAATGAGCAGTTCTTC.